This T cell receptor beta chain is from a study of T cell responses to AZD1222 COVID-19 vaccine. The CDR3 length is 14 residues. V was pared by 5 bases and J by 0 bases, with 11 bases between. Germline CDR1 reads SEHNR; CDR2 reads FQNEAQ (reference sequence). Profiled with immunoSEQ multiplex PCR; TCRdb holds only in-frame clones, not every one. The sample shows 97,000 or so clones, roughly nine tenths of them seen only once. The chain is built from TRBV7-9 and TRBJ2-7; possible D gene TRBD1, 5 bases. Sequences were derived from peripheral blood, sampled on day 0 of AZD1222 vaccination. This clonotype was sampled from an adult in good health. The CDR3 DNA sequence: TGTGCCAGCAGCCCCGACAGAAGCTCCTACGAGCAGTACTTC. It translates to CASSPDRSSYEQYF.